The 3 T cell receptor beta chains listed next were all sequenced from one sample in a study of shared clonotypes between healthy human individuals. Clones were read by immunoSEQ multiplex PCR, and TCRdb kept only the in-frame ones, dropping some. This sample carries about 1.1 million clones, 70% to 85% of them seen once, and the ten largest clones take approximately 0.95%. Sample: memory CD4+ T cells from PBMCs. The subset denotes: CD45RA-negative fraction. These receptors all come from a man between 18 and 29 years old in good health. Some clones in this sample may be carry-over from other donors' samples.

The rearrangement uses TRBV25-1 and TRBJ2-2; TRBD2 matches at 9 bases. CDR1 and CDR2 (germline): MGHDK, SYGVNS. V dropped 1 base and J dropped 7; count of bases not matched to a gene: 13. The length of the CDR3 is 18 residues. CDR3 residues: CASSEFGRVAGAFGELFF. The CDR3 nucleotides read TGTGCCAGCAGTGAATTTGGGAGGGTAGCGGGAGCGTTCGGGGAGCTGTTTTTT.

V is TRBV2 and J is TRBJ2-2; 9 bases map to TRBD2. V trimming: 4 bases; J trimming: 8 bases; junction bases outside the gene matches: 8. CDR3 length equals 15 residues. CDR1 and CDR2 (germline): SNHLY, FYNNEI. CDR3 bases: TGTGCCAGCAGTGTCCTTGCGGGAGGGCAAGGGGAGCTGTTTTTT. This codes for CASSVLAGGQGELFF.

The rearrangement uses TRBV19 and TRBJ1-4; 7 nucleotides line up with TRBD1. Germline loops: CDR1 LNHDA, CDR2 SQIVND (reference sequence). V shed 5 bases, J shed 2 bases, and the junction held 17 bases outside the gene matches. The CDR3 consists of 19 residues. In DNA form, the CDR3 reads TGTGCCAGTAGTGCCATTAGCCCCCGGACAGGACGGACTAATGAAAAACTGTTTTTT. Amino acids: CASSAISPRTGRTNEKLFF.